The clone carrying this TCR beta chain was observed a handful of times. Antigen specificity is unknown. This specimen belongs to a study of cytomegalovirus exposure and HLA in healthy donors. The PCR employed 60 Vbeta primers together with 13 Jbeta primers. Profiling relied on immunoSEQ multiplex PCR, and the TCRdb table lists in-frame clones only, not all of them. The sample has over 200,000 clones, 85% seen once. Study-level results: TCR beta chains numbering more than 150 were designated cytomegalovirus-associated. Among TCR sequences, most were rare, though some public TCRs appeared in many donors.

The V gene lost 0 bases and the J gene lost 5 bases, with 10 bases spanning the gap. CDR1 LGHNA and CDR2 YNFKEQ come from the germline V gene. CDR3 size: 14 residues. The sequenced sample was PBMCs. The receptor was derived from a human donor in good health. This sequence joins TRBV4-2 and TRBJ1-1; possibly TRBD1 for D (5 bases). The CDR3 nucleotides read TGTGCCAGCAGCCAAGAGGCCAGGGTAACTGAAGCTTTCTTT. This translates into CASSQEARVTEAFF.